The 30 T cell receptor beta chains listed next were all sequenced from one sample in a study of T-cell reconstitution after alpha-beta-depleted transplantation in children. Researchers prepared the TCRbeta library using unique molecular identifiers, the study reports. MiXCR, applied by TCRdb to the PCR reads, yields one record per CDR3 protein. The sample holds about 1,000,000 distinct CDR3 sequences, about 29% seen once. The starting material was PBMCs, mostly from graft donor cells, obtained 360 days after TCRalphabeta/CD19-depleted stem cell transplant. The receptors shown here come from a boy less than two years old who had a stem cell transplant for SCID, so the T cells may come from the graft donor.

The V gene is TRBV12-3 or TRBV12-4, the J gene TRBJ2-1, with D possibly TRBD2 on 6 matching bases. The CDR3 is 14 residues long. Trimming pared 6 bases from V and 5 bases from J, leaving 14 bases between. The CDR3 here is CASSPGTGDNEQFF. As DNA, the CDR3 is TGTGCCAGCAGCCCCGGGACTGGAGACAATGAGCAGTTCTTC.

This clonotype was detected a few times. This chain links TRBV29-1 with TRBJ1-2, with TRBD1 matching over 10 bases. Germline values: CDR1 SQVTM, CDR2 ANQGSEA. The CDR3 extends over 13 amino acids. The ends lost 6 bases at V and 8 bases at J; junction bases unmatched: 9. CDR3 loop: CSVGPGTGDGYTF. CDR3 DNA: TGCAGCGTCGGGCCCGGGACAGGGGACGGCTACACCTTC.

Only a few counts were recorded for this clonotype. The chain is built from TRBV29-1 and TRBJ1-2; D is possibly TRBD1 (5 bases). Between the trimmed V and J ends, which lost 1 base and 4 bases, there was a span of 7 bases. The CDR3 runs 12 residues. CDR1 and CDR2 (germline): SQVTM, ANQGSEA. The CDR3 DNA reads as TGCAGCGTTGAAGGGACACTCTATGGCTACACCTTC. This sequence encodes CSVEGTLYGYTF. Full variable domain (missing parts from reference TRBV29-1 and TRBJ1-2): SAVISQKPSRDICQRGTSLTIQCQVDSQVTMMFWYRQQPGQSLTLIATANQGSEATYESGFVIDKFPISRPNLTFSTLTVSNMSPEDSSIYLCSVEGTLYGYTFGSGTRLTVV.

Only a few counts were recorded for this clonotype. At one of its ends the junction is not consistent with the germline gene, which may arise from a read error. The rearrangement uses TRBV20-1 and TRBJ1-5, with a weak D call TRBD1 (5 bases). CDR1 and CDR2 (germline): DFQATT, SNEGSKA (reference sequence). This CDR3 has 13 amino acids. CDR3 DNA sequence: TGCAGTGCAAGAGCAGGGCCTGGACAGCCCCAGCATTTT. Translation: CSARAGPGQPQHF.

The genes are TRBV15 and TRBJ2-1, with 8 bases aligning to TRBD1. Germline CDR1 reads LNHNV; CDR2 reads YYDKDF (reference sequence). V lost 6 bases, J lost 0 bases, and 13 bases stayed unmatched. The CDR3 is 18 amino acids. The CDR3 nucleotides are TGTGCCACCAGGGGACAGGAACGAACACCTAGCTCCTACAATGAGCAGTTCTTC. Protein: CATRGQERTPSSYNEQFF.

V usage is TRBV12-3 or TRBV12-4 and J usage is TRBJ2-3; possibly TRBD2 for D (6 bases). V lost 3 bases to trimming and J lost 0 bases, with 10 bases between them. This CDR3 region has 15 residues. The CDR3 DNA reads TGTGCCAGCAGTTTCAGTGCGGGGAGCACAGATACGCAGTATTTT. Protein product: CASSFSAGSTDTQYF.

In this sample, this clonotype turned up a few times. CDR3 in amino acids: CASSLFGQGANNEQFF. CDR3 DNA: TGCGCCAGCAGCCTCTTCGGACAGGGGGCTAACAATGAGCAGTTCTTC. V gene TRBV5-1 combines with J gene TRBJ2-1; 11 positions match TRBD1. Germline CDR1 reads SGHRS; CDR2 reads YFSETQ. The CDR3 covers 16 residues. Trimming cost V 4 bases and J 5 bases; bases outside gene matches: 8.

This CDR3 reads CASSLGLAGSEQYF. CDR3 coding DNA: TGTGCCAGCAGCTTAGGACTAGCGGGGAGCGAGCAGTACTTC. The rearrangement uses TRBV7-6 and TRBJ2-7, with 11 nucleotides matching TRBD2. The ends lost 1 base at V and 6 bases at J; junction bases unmatched: 2. Germline V gene lookup returns CDR1 SGHVS and CDR2 FNYEAQ. This CDR3 is 14 amino acids long.

The rearrangement joins TRBV25-1 to TRBJ2-3; D gene uncertain. The CDR3 loop spans 17 amino acids. V lost 3 bases and J 4 bases, leaving 20 bases between the germline ends. Germline lookup yields CDR1 MGHDK and CDR2 SYGVNS. CDR3 DNA: TGTGCCAGCAGTGACCCCCCCGGCGTGGTAGATGCAGATACGCAGTATTTT. It codes for CASSDPPGVVDADTQYF.

This clonotype was recorded a few times. The rearrangement uses TRBV11-2 and TRBJ1-2; TRBD1 is a possible D gene (5 bases). Looked up from germline, CDR1 is SGHAT and CDR2 is FQNNGV. V lost 6 bases and J 4 bases, leaving 24 bases between the germline ends. The CDR3 length is 17 residues. CDR3 protein: CASSPFTQGPQGYGYTF. The CDR3 nucleotides read TGTGCCAGCAGTCCCTTCACCCAGGGACCCCAGGGCTATGGCTACACCTTC. Filled out from reference TRBV11-2 and TRBJ1-2, the complete variable domain reads EAGVAQSPRYKIIEKRQSVAFWCNPISGHATLYWYQQILGQGPKLLIQFQNNGVVDDSQLPKDRFSAERLKGVDSTLKIQPAKLEDSAVYLCASSPFTQGPQGYGYTFGSGTRLTVV.

This sequence joins TRBV27 and TRBJ1-1, with 9 bases fitting TRBD1. Unmatched junction bases numbered 12, after V lost 5 bases and J lost 5 bases. CDR3 size: 16 residues. Germline V gene lookup returns CDR1 MNHEY and CDR2 SMNVEV (reference sequence). CDR3 DNA: TGTGCCAGCAGTCCCTGGGACAGGGCAGAGGGGACTGAAGCTTTCTTT. Translated: CASSPWDRAEGTEAFF.

The sample holds a few counts of this clonotype. The rearrangement links TRBV15 to TRBJ2-7, with TRBD1 identical over 8 bases. The junction had 9 bases not matched to a gene; V was cut back by 4 bases and J by 7 bases. The CDR3 length is 14 residues. Germline assignment: CDR1 LNHNV and CDR2 YYDKDF (reference sequence). The CDR3, as DNA: TGTGCCACCAGCAAAAGCCAGGGGGCGGGGGAGCAGTACTTC. Protein: CATSKSQGAGEQYF.

This clonotype was detected ten times or more. J is TRBJ2-7 and V is TRBV18; 7 bases align to TRBD1. V lost 5 bases to trimming and J lost 4 bases; unmatched junction nucleotides: 2. The CDR3 extends over 12 amino acids. The germline V gene encodes CDR1 KGHSH and CDR2 LQKENI. CDR3 nucleotide sequence: TGTGCCAGCTCAGTACAGGGGTACGAGCAGTACTTC. Translating it yields CASSVQGYEQYF.

In this sample, this clonotype turned up a few times. The rearrangement links TRBV6-6 to TRBJ2-5; D not resolved. The V end was cut by 3 bases, the J end by 1 base, with 6 bases between. The CDR3 consists of 13 residues. Looked up from germline, CDR1 is MNHNY and CDR2 is SVGAGI (reference sequence). CDR3 sequence reads: CASSYRPQETQYF. The CDR3 coding sequence is TGTGCCAGCAGTTATCGTCCCCAAGAGACCCAGTACTTC.

The V gene is TRBV5-6, the J gene TRBJ2-1; no definite D call. Germline lookup yields CDR1 SGHDT and CDR2 YYEEEE. This CDR3 is built from 13 residues. Between the trimmed V and J ends, which lost 6 bases and 9 bases, there was a span of 16 bases. The CDR3 spells CASTFGTRGEQFF. CDR3 sequence (DNA): TGTGCCAGCACCTTTGGAACCCGTGGTGAGCAGTTCTTC.

This clonotype was seen a few times. The V and J genes are TRBV5-1 and TRBJ1-2; D perhaps matches TRBD1 (5 bases). V lost 4 bases, J lost 4 bases, and 14 bases lay in between. CDR3 length: 14 amino acids. CDR1 SGHRS and CDR2 YFSETQ come from the germline V gene. The CDR3 sequence is CASSGSGTAYGYTF. CDR3 DNA: TGCGCCAGCAGCGGATCCGGGACGGCCTATGGCTACACCTTC.

This clonotype was recorded a few times. V is TRBV5-1 and J is TRBJ1-1, with D unclear. Trimming took 6 bases from V and 1 from J, leaving 10 bases between them. This CDR3 has 13 residues. Germline CDR1 and CDR2: SGHRS and YFSETQ. CDR3 DNA: TGCGCCAGCAAGGACTGGGCGAACACTGAAGCTTTCTTT. Amino acid sequence: CASKDWANTEAFF.

Only one count was recorded for this clonotype. The chain couples TRBV20-1 to TRBJ1-2; 9 nucleotides agree with TRBD1. CDR1 DFQATT and CDR2 SNEGSKA come from the germline V gene (reference sequence). The CDR3 extends over 12 amino acids. The J segment lost 8 bases and the V segment lost 5 bases, leaving 6 bases of the junction unmatched. The CDR3 reads CSARTGDWGYTF. The CDR3 nucleotides are TGCAGTGCTCGGACAGGGGATTGGGGCTACACCTTC.

The chain is built from TRBV18 and TRBJ2-1, with 8 bases lining up with TRBD1. The CDR3 has 16 residues. Germline-derived CDR1 and CDR2 are KGHSH and LQKENI. V shed 0 bases and J 5 bases; nucleotides not matched to a gene: 6. Here the CDR3 reads CASSPPAGGRNNEQFF. CDR3 bases: TGTGCCAGCTCACCACCGGCAGGGGGCCGCAACAATGAGCAGTTCTTC.

Only a few counts were recorded for this clonotype. The chain is built from TRBV25-1 and TRBJ2-7; D possibly matches TRBD1 or TRBD2 (5 bases each). Germline CDR1 MGHDK, CDR2 SYGVNS. Between the trimmed V and J ends, which lost 8 bases and 2 bases, there was a span of 10 bases. There are 12 residues in the CDR3. The CDR3, as DNA: TGTGCCAGCGGGGACGGTACCTACGAGCAGTACTTC. This encodes CASGDGTYEQYF.

This clonotype was seen only a few times. The chain combines TRBV18 with TRBJ2-7; tentatively, D is TRBD2 (5 bases). Trimming pared 1 base from V and 3 bases from J, leaving 10 bases between. This CDR3 is 14 amino acids long. Germline V CDR1 and CDR2: KGHSH, LQKENI. The CDR3 reads CASSPQMGSYEQYF. The CDR3 DNA reads as TGTGCCAGCTCACCACAGATGGGGAGCTACGAGCAGTACTTC.

The chain combines TRBV5-1 with TRBJ2-3; D is uncertain. The germline V and J ends were trimmed by 6 bases and 4 bases, with 18 bases remaining between them. Germline lookup yields CDR1 SGHRS and CDR2 YFSETQ. CDR3 length: 15 residues. The CDR3 DNA sequence: TGCGCCAGCAACCAAAACCCAGGTCATTCAGATACGCAGTATTTT. It specifies CASNQNPGHSDTQYF.

V usage is TRBV4-3 and J usage is TRBJ1-4; no firm D call. Trimming left V 4 bases short and J 4 bases short, with 10 bases between. CDR1 LGHNA and CDR2 YSLEER come from the germline V gene. The CDR3 is 14 residues long. Here the CDR3 reads CASSRAQVNEKLFF. CDR3 DNA sequence: TGCGCCAGCAGCCGGGCCCAGGTTAATGAAAAACTGTTTTTT.

This clonotype was detected a few times. This chain uses TRBV24-1 with TRBJ1-2; 7 bases line up with TRBD1. CDR1 KGHDR and CDR2 SFDVKD come from the germline V gene. This CDR3 has 14 residues. V was clipped by 4 bases and J by 6 bases; unmatched bases: 7. Here the CDR3 reads CATSEPDRANGYTF. In DNA, the CDR3 is TGTGCCACCAGTGAACCCGACAGGGCGAATGGCTACACCTTC.

The CDR3 coding sequence is TGCAGTGCCCCTCGGGCAGGGCCTCACGAGCAGTACTTC. Translation gives CSAPRAGPHEQYF. The chain has TRBV20-1 and TRBJ2-7, with D possibly being TRBD1 (5 bases). The germline V and J ends were trimmed by 6 bases and 5 bases, with 17 bases remaining between them. The germline gives CDR1 DFQATT, CDR2 SNEGSKA (reference sequence). The CDR3 runs to 13 residues.

The genes are TRBV9 and TRBJ2-3; D gene uncertain. Trimming stripped 1 base from V and 8 bases from J, with 8 bases between. Per germline, CDR1 SGDLS and CDR2 YYNGEE. The CDR3 is made up of 12 amino acids. CDR3 bases: TGTGCCAGCAGCGTAATAGGTGGTACGCAGTATTTT. This encodes CASSVIGGTQYF.

This clonotype has just a few counts. This chain joins TRBV6-2 or TRBV6-3 and TRBJ2-1; the D gene could be TRBD1 or TRBD2 (5 bases each). The CDR3 runs 17 residues. Germline assignment: CDR1 MNHEY and CDR2 SVGEGT. Between the trimmed V and J ends, which lost 0 bases and 4 bases, there was a span of 16 bases. CDR3 DNA: TGTGCCAGCAGTTACTCAGGTCGAGGGGTACGATACAATGAGCAGTTCTTC. This translates into CASSYSGRGVRYNEQFF.

This clonotype appeared a few times. The chain links TRBV7-8 to TRBJ2-3, with 10 bases lining up with TRBD1. V lost 0 bases, J lost 11 bases, and 2 bases stayed unmatched. The CDR3 loop spans 13 amino acids. Germline V CDR1 and CDR2: SGHVS, FQNEAQ. Here the CDR3 DNA reads TGTGCCAGCAGCTTAGCGACAGGGGGCAGGCAGTATTTT. Translated: CASSLATGGRQYF.

The chain employs TRBV2 and TRBJ2-2, with a tentative D call TRBD1 (6 bases). Germline-derived CDR1 and CDR2 are SNHLY and FYNNEI. V was shortened by 7 bases and J by 3 bases, with 12 bases between the two germline ends. The CDR3 covers 14 residues. The CDR3 DNA follows: TGTGCCAGCAAATACAGGGCCTACACCGGGGAGCTGTTTTTT. Residues: CASKYRAYTGELFF. The complete variable domain, with remaining parts taken from reference TRBV2 and TRBJ2-2, reads EPEVTQTPSHQVTQMGQEVILRCVPISNHLYFYWYRQILGQKVEFLVSFYNNEISEKSEIFDDQFSVERPDGSNFTLKIRSTKLEDSAMYFCASKYRAYTGELFFGEGSRLTVL.

Only a few counts were recorded for this clonotype. The V call is TRBV12-3 or TRBV12-4, the J call TRBJ1-4; D is perhaps TRBD1 (5 bases). The V end lost 3 bases, the J end lost 7 bases, and 21 bases lay between the germline ends. This CDR3 spans 17 amino acids. CDR3 in DNA: TGTGCCAGCAGTTTCGCCCCAGGAGTTGCTAGGGGTGAAAAACTGTTTTTT. Amino acid sequence: CASSFAPGVARGEKLFF.